This T cell receptor beta chain was recovered during a study of cytomegalovirus exposure and HLA in healthy donors. Study outcomes and limitations: A list of approximately 160 TCR beta chains associated with cytomegalovirus was given. Across HLA loci, a later analysis found differing TCR association rates, with DRB1 most and HLA-C fewest.

Germline lookup yields CDR1 MGHRA and CDR2 YSYEKL. This CDR3 has 16 amino acids. The ends lost 0 bases at V and 7 bases at J; junction bases unmatched: 8. This clone was detected only a few times. The target antigen is unknown. The PCR had 60 Vbeta and 13 Jbeta primers. Profiling relied on immunoSEQ multiplex PCR, and the TCRdb table lists in-frame clones only, not all of them. The sample has 130,000 or so clones; about three quarters are singletons. Samples came from healthy bone marrow donors. Specimen: PBMCs. This TCR derives from a man in his forties in good health and CMV-seropositive. J is TRBJ2-1 and V is TRBV4-1, with TRBD2 matching 8 bases. CDR3: CASSQDPSGGRNEQFF. As DNA, the CDR3 is TGCGCCAGCAGCCAAGATCCCAGCGGGGGTAGGAATGAGCAGTTCTTC.